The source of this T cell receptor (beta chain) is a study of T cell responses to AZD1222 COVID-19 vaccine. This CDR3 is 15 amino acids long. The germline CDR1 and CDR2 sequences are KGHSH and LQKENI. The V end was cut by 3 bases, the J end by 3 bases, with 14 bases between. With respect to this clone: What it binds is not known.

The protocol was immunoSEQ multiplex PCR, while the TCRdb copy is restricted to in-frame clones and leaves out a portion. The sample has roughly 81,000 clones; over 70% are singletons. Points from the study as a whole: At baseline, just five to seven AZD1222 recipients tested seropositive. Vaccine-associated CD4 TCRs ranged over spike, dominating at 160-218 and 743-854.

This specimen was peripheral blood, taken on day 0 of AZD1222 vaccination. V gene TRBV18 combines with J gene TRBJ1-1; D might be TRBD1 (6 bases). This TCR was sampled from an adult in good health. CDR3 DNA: TGTGCCAGCTCACCCAGGGACATTTGGGACACTGAAGCTTTCTTT. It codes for CASSPRDIWDTEAFF.